A selection of T cell receptor beta chains follows, all from one sample in a study of tissue-resident memory T cells in lung cancer. TCRdb re-called the reads with MiXCR, one entry per CDR3 protein. The sample lists just under 250 distinct CDR3 sequences, under 20% occurring once. The material sequenced was CD103+ CD8+ T cells from lung tumor tissue. These receptors were obtained from a human donor with treatment-naive lung cancer (subtype not recorded). CDR3s include the opening cysteine and the closing phenylalanine or tryptophan. D genes are given only for firm matches. A row's size may be missing; if present it is once, few, many or a size class.

large	TRBV4-2	TRBJ2-7	TRBD2	CASSQEGTSATYEQYF	TGTGCCAGCAGCCAAGAGGGAACTAGCGCGACCTACGAGCAGTACTTC
NA	TRBV27	TRBJ2-5	TRBD2	CASSLEGGRAWETQYF	TGTGCCAGCAGTTTAGAGGGCGGGAGGGCTTGGGAGACCCAGTACTTC
NA	TRBV7-9	TRBJ2-1	TRBD1	CASRKLGTGRDNEQFF	TGTGCCAGCAGGAAGCTAGGGACAGGGAGGGACAATGAGCAGTTCTTC
medium-sized	TRBV5-6	TRBJ1-1	NA	CASRPGAGNTEAFF	TGTGCCAGCCGTCCGGGGGCAGGAAACACTGAAGCTTTCTTT
large	TRBV27	TRBJ2-1	TRBD2	CASSLLAGGLYNEQFF	TGTGCCAGCAGTTTACTAGCGGGAGGGTTATACAATGAGCAGTTCTTC
NA	TRBV4-3	TRBJ2-2	NA	CASSQDRVSRNTGELFF	TGCGCCAGCAGCCAAGATCGGGTTAGCAGGAACACCGGGGAGCTGTTTTTT
NA	TRBV27	TRBJ2-1	TRBD2	CASSLGLDYEQFF	TGTGCCAGCAGTTTGGGACTAGACTATGAGCAGTTCTTC
NA	TRBV18	TRBJ1-1	TRBD1	CASSPEDRVRSTEAFF	TGTGCCAGCTCACCGGAGGACAGGGTGAGGAGCACTGAAGCTTTCTTT
large	TRBV24-1	TRBJ2-2	TRBD2	CATSDSGRLNTGELFF	TGTGCCACCAGTGACAGCGGGAGACTGAACACCGGGGAGCTGTTTTTT
large	TRBV5-4	TRBJ2-1	NA	CASSPLLAGAGLNEQFF	TGTGCCAGCAGCCCACTCCTCGCGGGGGCAGGTCTCAATGAGCAGTTCTTC
NA	TRBV5-5	TRBJ2-7	TRBD1	CASSLAQGAGYEQYF	TGTGCCAGCAGCTTGGCCCAGGGGGCCGGGTACGAGCAGTACTTC
medium-sized	TRBV4-1	TRBJ1-1	NA	CASSQFGGDTEAFF	TGCGCCAGCAGCCAATTCGGGGGAGACACTGAAGCTTTCTTT
large	TRBV29-1	TRBJ1-2	NA	CSVAPNNYGYTF	TGCAGCGTCGCCCCGAATAACTATGGCTACACCTTC
large	TRBV2	TRBJ2-1	NA	CASSVGSNYNEQFF	TGTGCCAGCAGCGTGGGGAGTAACTACAATGAGCAGTTCTTC
hyperexpanded	TRBV6-5	TRBJ1-5	TRBD1	CASSPSSLGQDNQPQHF	TGTGCCAGCAGTCCCTCATCCCTTGGACAGGACAATCAGCCCCAGCATTTT
few	TRBV10-3	TRBJ2-7	TRBD1	CAISAGQVTVRYEQYF	TGTGCCATCAGTGCGGGACAGGTAACTGTTCGCTACGAGCAGTACTTC
large	TRBV11-1	TRBJ2-1	TRBD2	CASSSIAGSSYNEQFF	TGTGCCAGCAGCTCCATAGCGGGGAGCTCCTACAATGAGCAGTTCTTC
large	TRBV10-3	TRBJ2-4	NA	CAISESGPGNIQYF	TGTGCCATCAGTGAGTCAGGGCCAGGGAACATTCAGTACTTC